This TCR beta chain comes out of a study of patients and donors after allogeneic stem cell transplantation. The CDR3 contains 16 residues. V dropped 2 bases and J dropped 0; count of bases not matched to a gene: 4. Germline lookup yields CDR1 ENHRY and CDR2 SYGVKD. TCRdb independently ran MiXCR on the RT-PCR reads; one entry per CDR3 protein. The sample gives approximately 20,000 distinct CDR3 sequences, 4.5% to 5% of which show up once; 35% to 45% is in the top ten. This clonotype is deemed medium-sized. This receptor was identified in a human donor who was either an allogeneic HSCT recipient or a stem cell or donor lymphocyte infusion donor (not recorded which). It is not recorded whose cells these are; they may come from a transplant donor. Sequenced material: blood, either unsorted or a sorted T cell fraction (not recorded which). The V gene is TRBV10-3, the J gene TRBJ2-3, with 8 bases aligning to TRBD1. CDR3 sequence reads: CAISETGTGSTDTQYF. The CDR3 region has the DNA TGTGCCATCAGTGAGACCGGGACAGGTAGCACAGATACGCAGTATTTT.